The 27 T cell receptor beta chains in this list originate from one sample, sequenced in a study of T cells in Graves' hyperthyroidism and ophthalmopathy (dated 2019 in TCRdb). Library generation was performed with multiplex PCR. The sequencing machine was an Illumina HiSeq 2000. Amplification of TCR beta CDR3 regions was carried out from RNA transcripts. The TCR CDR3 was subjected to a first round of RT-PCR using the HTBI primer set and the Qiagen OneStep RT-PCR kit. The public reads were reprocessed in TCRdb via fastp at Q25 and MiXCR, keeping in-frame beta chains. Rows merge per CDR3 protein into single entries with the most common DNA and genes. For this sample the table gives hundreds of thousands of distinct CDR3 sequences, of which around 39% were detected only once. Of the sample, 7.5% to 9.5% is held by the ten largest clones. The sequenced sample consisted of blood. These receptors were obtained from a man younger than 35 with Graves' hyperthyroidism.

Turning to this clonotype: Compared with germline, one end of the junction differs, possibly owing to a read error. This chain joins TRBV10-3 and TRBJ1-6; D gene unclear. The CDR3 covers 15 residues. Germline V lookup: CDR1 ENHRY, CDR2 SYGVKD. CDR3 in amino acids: CATSEFAGVDSPLHF. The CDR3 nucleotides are TGTGCCACCAGTGAGTTTGCTGGGGTCGACTCACCCCTCCACTTT.

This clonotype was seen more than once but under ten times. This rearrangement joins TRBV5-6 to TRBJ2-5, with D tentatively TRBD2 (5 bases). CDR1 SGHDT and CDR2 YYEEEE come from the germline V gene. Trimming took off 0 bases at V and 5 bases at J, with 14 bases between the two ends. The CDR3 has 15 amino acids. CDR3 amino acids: CASSLGDQRRETQYF. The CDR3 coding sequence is TGTGCCAGCAGCTTGGGGGATCAAAGGAGGGAGACCCAGTACTTC. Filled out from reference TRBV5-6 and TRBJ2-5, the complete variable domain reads DAGVTQSPTHLIKTRGQQVTLRCSPKSGHDTVSWYQQALGQGPQFIFQYYEEEERQRGNFPDRFSGHQFPNYSSELNVNALLLGDSALYLCASSLGDQRRETQYFGPGTRLLVL.

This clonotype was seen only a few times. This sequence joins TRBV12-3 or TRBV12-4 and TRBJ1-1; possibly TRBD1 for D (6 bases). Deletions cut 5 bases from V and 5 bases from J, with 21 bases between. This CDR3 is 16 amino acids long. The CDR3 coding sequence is TGTGCCAGCAGTCTATACAGGGACTTGGGTTTTACTGAAGCTTTCTTT. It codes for CASSLYRDLGFTEAFF.

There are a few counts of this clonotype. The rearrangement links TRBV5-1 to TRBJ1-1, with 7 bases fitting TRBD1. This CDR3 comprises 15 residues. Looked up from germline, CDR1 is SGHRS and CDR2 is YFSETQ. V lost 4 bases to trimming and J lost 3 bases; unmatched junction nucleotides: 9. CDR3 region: CASSLTAGTDTEAFF. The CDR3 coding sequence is TGCGCCAGCAGCCTGACCGCCGGGACAGACACTGAAGCTTTCTTT.

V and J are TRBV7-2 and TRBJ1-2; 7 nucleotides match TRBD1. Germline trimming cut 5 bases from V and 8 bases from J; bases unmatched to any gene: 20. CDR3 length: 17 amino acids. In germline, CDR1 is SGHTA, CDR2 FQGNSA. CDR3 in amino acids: CASSRTMTGYGGVGYTF. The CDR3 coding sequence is TGTGCCAGCAGCCGCACAATGACAGGGTACGGTGGTGTCGGCTACACCTTC. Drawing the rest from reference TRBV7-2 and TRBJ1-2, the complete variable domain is GAGVSQSPSNKVTEKGKDVELRCDPISGHTALYWYRQSLGQGLEFLIYFQGNSAPDKSGLPSDRFSAERTGGSVSTLTIQRTQQEDSAVYLCASSRTMTGYGGVGYTFGSGTRLTVV.

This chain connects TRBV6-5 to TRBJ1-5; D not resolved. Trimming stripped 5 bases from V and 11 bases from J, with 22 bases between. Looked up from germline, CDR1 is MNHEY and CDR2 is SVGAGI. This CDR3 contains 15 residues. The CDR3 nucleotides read TGTGCCAGCAGTGAAGCCGCGACACCTTCGAGAGCCCAGCATTTT. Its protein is CASSEAATPSRAQHF.

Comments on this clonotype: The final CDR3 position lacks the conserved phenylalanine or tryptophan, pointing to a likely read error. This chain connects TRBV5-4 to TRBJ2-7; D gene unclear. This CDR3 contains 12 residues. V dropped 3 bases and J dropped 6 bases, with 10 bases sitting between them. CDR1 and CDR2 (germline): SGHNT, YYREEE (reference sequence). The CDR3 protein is CASSYRRGEQYL. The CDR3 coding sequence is TGTGCCAGCAGCTATCGGAGAGGCGAGCAGTACCTC.

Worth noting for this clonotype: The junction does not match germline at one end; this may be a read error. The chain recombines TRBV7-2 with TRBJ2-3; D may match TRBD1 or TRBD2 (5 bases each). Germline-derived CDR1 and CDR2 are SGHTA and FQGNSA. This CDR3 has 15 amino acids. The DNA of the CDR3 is TGCGCCAGCAGCCCTGACGGGATGGGGGCAGATACGCAGTATTTT. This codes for CASSPDGMGADTQYF.

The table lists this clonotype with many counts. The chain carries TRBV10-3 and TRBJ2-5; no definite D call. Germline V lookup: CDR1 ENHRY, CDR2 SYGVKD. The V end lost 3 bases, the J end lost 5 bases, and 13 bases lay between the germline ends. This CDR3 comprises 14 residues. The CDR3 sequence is CAISERPKGETQYF. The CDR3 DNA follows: TGTGCCATCAGTGAACGCCCGAAAGGGGAGACCCAGTACTTC.

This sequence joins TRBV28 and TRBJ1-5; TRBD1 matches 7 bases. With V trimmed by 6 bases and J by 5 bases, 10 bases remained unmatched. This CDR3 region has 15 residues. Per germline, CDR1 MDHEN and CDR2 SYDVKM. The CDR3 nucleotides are TGTGCCAGCAGGGATGGGGCAGGGGGATATCAGCCCCAGCATTTT. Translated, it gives CASRDGAGGYQPQHF. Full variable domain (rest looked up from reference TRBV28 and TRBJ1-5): DVKVTQSSRYLVKRTGEKVFLECVQDMDHENMFWYRQDPGLGLRLIYFSYDVKMKEKGDIPEGYSVSREKKERFSLILESASTNQTSMYLCASRDGAGGYQPQHFGDGTRLSIL.

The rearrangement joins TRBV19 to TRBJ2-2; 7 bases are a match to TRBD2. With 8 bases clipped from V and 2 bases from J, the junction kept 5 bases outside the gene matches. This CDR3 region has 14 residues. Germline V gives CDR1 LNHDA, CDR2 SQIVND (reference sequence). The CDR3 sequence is CASGLADNTGELFF. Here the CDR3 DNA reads TGTGCCAGTGGTCTAGCGGACAACACCGGGGAGCTGTTTTTT.

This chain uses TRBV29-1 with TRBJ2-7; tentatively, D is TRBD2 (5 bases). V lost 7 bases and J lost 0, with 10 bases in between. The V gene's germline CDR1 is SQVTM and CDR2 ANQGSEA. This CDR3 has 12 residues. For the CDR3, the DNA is TGCAGCGATGCTACTAGCTCCTACGAGCAGTACTTC. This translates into CSDATSSYEQYF.

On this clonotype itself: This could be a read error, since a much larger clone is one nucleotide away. Written as DNA, the CDR3 is TGTGCCTCACAGGCGTACACTGAAGCTTTCTTT. Translating gives CASQAYTEAFF. The chain employs TRBV19 and TRBJ1-1; tentatively, D is TRBD1 (5 bases). Trimming stripped 11 bases from V and 3 bases from J, with 10 bases between. This CDR3 spans 11 amino acids. Germline V lookup: CDR1 LNHDA, CDR2 SQIVND (reference sequence).

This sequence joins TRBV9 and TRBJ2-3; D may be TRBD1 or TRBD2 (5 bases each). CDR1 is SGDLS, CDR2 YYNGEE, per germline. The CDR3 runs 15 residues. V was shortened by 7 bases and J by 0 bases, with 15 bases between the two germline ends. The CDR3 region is CASGGGFASTDTQYF. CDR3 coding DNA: TGTGCCAGCGGGGGTGGATTCGCTAGCACAGATACGCAGTATTTT.

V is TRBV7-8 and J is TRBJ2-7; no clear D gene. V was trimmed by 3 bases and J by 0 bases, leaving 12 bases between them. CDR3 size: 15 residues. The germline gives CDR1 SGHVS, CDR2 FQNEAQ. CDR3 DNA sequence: TGTGCCAGCAGCTTGGGTACCGTAGGCTCCTACGAGCAGTACTTC. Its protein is CASSLGTVGSYEQYF.

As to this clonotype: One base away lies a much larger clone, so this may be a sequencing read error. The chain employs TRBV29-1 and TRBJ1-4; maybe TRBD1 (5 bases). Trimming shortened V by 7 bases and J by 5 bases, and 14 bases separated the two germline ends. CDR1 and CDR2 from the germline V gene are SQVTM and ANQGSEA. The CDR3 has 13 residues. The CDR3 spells CSASEAGNEKLFF. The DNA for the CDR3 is TGCAGCGCTTCCGAGGCAGGGAATGAAAAACTGTTTTTT.

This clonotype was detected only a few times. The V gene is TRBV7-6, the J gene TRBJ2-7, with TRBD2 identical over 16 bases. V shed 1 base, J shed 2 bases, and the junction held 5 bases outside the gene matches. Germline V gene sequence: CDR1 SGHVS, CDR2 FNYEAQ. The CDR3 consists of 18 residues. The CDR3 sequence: CASSLDVGLAGGPYEQYF. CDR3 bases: TGTGCCAGCAGCTTAGATGTGGGACTAGCGGGGGGGCCCTACGAGCAGTACTTC.

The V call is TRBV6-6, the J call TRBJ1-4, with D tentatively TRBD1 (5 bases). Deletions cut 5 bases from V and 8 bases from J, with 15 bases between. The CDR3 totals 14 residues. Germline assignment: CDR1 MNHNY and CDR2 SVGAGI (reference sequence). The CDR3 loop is CASSEGPMEEKLFF. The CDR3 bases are TGTGCCAGCAGTGAGGGGCCGATGGAAGAAAAACTGTTTTTT.

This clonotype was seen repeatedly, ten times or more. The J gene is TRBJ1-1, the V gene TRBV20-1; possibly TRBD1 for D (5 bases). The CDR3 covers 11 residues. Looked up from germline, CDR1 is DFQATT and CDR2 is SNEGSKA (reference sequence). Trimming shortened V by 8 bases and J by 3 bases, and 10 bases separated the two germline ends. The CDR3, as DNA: TGCAGTCGGGGCGTGGACACTGAAGCTTTCTTT. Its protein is CSRGVDTEAFF.

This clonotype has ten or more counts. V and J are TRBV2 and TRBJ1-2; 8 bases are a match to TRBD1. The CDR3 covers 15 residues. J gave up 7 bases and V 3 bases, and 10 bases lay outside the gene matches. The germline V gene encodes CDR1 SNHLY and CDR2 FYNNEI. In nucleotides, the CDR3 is TGTGCCAGCAGTGAGATTGGACAGGGAACAAGTGGCTACACCTTC. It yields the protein CASSEIGQGTSGYTF.

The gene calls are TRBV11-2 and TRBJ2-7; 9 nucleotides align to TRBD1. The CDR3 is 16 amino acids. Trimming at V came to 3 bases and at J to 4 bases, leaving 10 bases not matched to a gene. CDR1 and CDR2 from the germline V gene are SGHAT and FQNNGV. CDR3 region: CASSFGPQGTGYEQYF. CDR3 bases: TGTGCCAGCAGCTTCGGACCGCAGGGGACAGGGTACGAGCAGTACTTC. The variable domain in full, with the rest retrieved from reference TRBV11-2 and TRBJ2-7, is EAGVAQSPRYKIIEKRQSVAFWCNPISGHATLYWYQQILGQGPKLLIQFQNNGVVDDSQLPKDRFSAERLKGVDSTLKIQPAKLEDSAVYLCASSFGPQGTGYEQYFGPGTRLTVT.

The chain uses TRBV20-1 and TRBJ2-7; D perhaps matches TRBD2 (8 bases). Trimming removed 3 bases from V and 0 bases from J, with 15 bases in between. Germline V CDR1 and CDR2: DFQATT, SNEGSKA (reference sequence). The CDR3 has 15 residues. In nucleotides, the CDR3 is TGCAGTGCTAGCGGGACAGCGGGAGTCTCCTACGAGCAGTACTTC. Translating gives CSASGTAGVSYEQYF.

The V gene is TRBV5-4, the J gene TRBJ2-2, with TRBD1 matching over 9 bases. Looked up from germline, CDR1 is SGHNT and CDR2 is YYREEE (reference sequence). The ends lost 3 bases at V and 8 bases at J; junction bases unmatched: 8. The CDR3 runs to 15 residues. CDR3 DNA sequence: TGTGCCAGCAGCTCGTCACAGGGGGCCGGTGGGGAGCTGTTTTTT. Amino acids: CASSSSQGAGGELFF.

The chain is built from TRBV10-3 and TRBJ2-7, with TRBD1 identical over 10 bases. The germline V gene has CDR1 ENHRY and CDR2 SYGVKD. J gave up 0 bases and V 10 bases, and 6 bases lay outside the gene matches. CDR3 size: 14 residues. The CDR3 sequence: CASPGTGASYEQYF. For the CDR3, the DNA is TGTGCCAGCCCCGGGACAGGGGCCTCCTACGAGCAGTACTTC.

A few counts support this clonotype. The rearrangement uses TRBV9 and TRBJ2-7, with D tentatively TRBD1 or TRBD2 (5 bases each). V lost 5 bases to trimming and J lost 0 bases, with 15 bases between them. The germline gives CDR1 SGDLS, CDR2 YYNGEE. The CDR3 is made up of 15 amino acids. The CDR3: CASSGRDGSSYEQYF. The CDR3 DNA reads TGTGCCAGCAGTGGCCGGGACGGCAGCTCCTACGAGCAGTACTTC.

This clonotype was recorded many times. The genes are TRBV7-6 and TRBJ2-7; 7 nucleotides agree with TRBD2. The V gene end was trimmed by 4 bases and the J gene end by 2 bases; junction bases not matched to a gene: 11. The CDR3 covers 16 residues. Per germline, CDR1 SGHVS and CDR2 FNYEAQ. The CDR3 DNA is TGTGCCAGCAGCTCTCCCAACGGGAGGAGTCCCTACGAGCAGTACTTC. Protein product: CASSSPNGRSPYEQYF.

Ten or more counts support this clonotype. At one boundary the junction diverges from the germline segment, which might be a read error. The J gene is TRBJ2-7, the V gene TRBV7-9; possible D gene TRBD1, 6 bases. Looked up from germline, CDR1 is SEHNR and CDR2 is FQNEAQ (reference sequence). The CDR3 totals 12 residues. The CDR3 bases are TGTGCCAGCAGTTTAGGGGGAGACGAGCAGTACTTC. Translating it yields CASSLGGDEQYF.